This passage covers 4 T cell receptor beta chains from one sample sequenced in a study of T cells after posttransplantation cyclophosphamide (dated by TCRdb to 2016 to 2017). Library creation used the immunoSEQ multiplex PCR assay. TCRdb provides this immuneACCESS table in a form limited to in-frame rearrangements. Some clones are lacking; in checked studies, under half of them reflect an unresolved V gene, and why the rest are absent is not known. This sample lists around 30,000 clones; 70% to 90% were detected once. More than 3% of the sample is taken by the ten largest. The specimen sequenced was PBMCs. The source is a man aged 45 to 65.

The chain combines TRBV10-1 with TRBJ2-3, with TRBD2 as a possible D gene (5 bases). Deletions cut 2 bases from V and 0 bases from J, with 12 bases between. Looked up from germline, CDR1 is WNHNN and CDR2 is SYGVQD (reference sequence). This CDR3 is built from 16 residues. The CDR3 nucleotides are TGCGCCAGCAGTGAGACGACTGAGGGTAGCACAGATACGCAGTATTTT. It specifies CASSETTEGSTDTQYF.

The chain employs TRBV9 and TRBJ2-1; D is unresolved. CDR3 length: 15 residues. V gave up 0 bases and J gave up 3 bases, with 10 bases separating them. Germline V lookup: CDR1 SGDLS, CDR2 YYNGEE. The CDR3 DNA sequence: TGTGCCAGCAGCGTAGATGGTACTAACTACAATGAGCAGTTCTTC. Residues: CASSVDGTNYNEQFF.

The chain has TRBV5-6 and TRBJ1-6, with D perhaps matching TRBD1 (6 bases). Trimming pared 2 bases from V and 0 bases from J, leaving 9 bases between. CDR1 and CDR2 from the germline V gene are SGHDT and YYEEEE. The length of the CDR3 is 16 residues. CDR3 sequence: CASSFQGSSYNSPLHF. As DNA, the CDR3 is TGTGCCAGCAGCTTTCAGGGGAGCTCCTATAATTCACCCCTCCACTTT. Complete variable domain (other parts from reference TRBV5-6 and TRBJ1-6): DAGVTQSPTHLIKTRGQQVTLRCSPKSGHDTVSWYQQALGQGPQFIFQYYEEEERQRGNFPDRFSGHQFPNYSSELNVNALLLGDSALYLCASSFQGSSYNSPLHFGNGTRLTVT.

Worth noting for this clone: Other DNA sequences in the sample encode the same CDR3. The chain links TRBV18 to TRBJ2-1; D call uncertain. Trimming removed 5 bases from V and 1 base from J, with 12 bases in between. The CDR3 runs 15 residues. CDR1 is KGHSH and CDR2 is LQKENI in the germline V gene. The CDR3 loop is CASSAGVSSYNEQFF. Written as DNA, the CDR3 is TGTGCCAGCTCAGCAGGCGTCTCTTCCTACAATGAGCAGTTCTTC.